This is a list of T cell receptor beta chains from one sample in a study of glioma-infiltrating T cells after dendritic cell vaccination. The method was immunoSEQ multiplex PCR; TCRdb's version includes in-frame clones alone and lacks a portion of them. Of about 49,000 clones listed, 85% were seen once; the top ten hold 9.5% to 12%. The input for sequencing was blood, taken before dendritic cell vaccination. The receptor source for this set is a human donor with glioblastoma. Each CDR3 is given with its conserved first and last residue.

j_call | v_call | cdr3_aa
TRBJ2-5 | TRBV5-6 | CASSLPGKREETQYF
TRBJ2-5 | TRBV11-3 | CASSLFVGDGRETQYF
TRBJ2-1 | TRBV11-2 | CASSSPSGRIEEGQFF
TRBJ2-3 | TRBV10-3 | CAISVNSGGLSTDTQYF
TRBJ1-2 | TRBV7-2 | CASSSTGDTYGYTF
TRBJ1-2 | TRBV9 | CASSGEHYGYTF
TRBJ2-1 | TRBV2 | CASSEPSGIYNEQFF
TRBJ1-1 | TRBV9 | CASSSGTGGTEAFF
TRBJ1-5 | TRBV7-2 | CASSSGTGSNQPQHF
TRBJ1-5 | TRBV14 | CASSDRGNQPQHF
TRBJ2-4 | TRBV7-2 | CASSLWSSGRAAKNIQYF
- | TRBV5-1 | CASSSTGQGLDEQYF
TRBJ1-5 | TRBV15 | CATSRVTGTGGPGNQPQHF
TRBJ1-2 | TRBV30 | CAWYLFAGNHNYGYTF
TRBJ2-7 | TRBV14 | CASSHPSGDREYEQYF
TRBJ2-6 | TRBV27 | CASSAGTGTSGANVLTF
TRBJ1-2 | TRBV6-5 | CASSYHPGTRGYTF
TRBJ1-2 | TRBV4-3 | CASSQDTGYGYTF
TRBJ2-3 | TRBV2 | CASSETTGGTDTQYF
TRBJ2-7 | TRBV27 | CASATSVYYEQYF
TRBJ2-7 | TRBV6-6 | CASSPKGTGGSYEQYF
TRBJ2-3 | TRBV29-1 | CSVVNGGEDTQYF
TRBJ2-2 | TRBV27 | CASRPAGTNTGELFF